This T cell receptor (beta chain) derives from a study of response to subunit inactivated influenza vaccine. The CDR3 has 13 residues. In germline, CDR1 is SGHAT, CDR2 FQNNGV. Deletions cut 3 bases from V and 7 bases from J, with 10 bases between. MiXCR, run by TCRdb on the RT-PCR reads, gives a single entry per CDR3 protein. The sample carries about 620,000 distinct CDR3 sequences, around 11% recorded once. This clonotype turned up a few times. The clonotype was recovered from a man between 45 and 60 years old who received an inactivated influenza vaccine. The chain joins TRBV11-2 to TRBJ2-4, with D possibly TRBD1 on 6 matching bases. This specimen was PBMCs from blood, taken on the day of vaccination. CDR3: CASSFYTGNIQYF. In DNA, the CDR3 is TGTGCCAGCAGCTTCTACACAGGGAACATTCAGTACTTC.